Shown below are 19 T cell receptor beta chains from a single sample sequenced in a study of blood T cells in healthy people across ages (dated by TCRdb to about 2015). Libraries were built with 5' RACE. The sample was run on an Illumina HiSeq 2500. The second PCR ran for about 6 to 12 cycles and used a J-beta primer mix along with a sample-barcoded 5' primer. The public sequencing data were trimmed at Q25 with fastp and processed into clonotypes with MiXCR by TCRdb, which kept only in-frame beta chains. Rows matching on CDR3 protein sequence are summarized as one entry with the most common DNA and genes. The sample table holds over a million distinct CDR3 sequences, of which around 45% were seen once. The biggest ten clones account for 18% of the sample. Material: blood. The receptor source for this set is a woman aged 55-69 years in good health.

This clonotype was found once. One junction end disagrees with the germline gene, perhaps due to a read error. The V call is TRBV7-9, the J call TRBJ2-1; no firm D call. This CDR3 comprises 18 residues. Germline-derived CDR1 and CDR2 are SEHNR and FQNEAQ (reference sequence). CDR3 coding DNA: TGTGTCAGCAGCTTAGGTTCTCCGAGGATATTCTCCTACAATGAGCAGTTCTTC. This sequence encodes CVSSLGSPRIFSYNEQFF.

This clonotype was counted a few times. The chain combines TRBV28 with TRBJ2-7, with TRBD1 matching 7 bases. V lost 6 bases and J lost 9; bases outside the gene matches: 8. Germline CDR1 is MDHEN and CDR2 is SYDVKM. The CDR3 covers 12 residues. The CDR3 nucleotides are TGTGCCAGCAGCCCACAGGGGTTCGGGCAGTACTTC. Its translation is CASSPQGFGQYF.

The chain joins TRBV7-8 to TRBJ2-1; unclear D gene. The CDR3 runs to 14 residues. Trimming stripped 3 bases from V and 5 bases from J, with 11 bases between. Germline CDR1 reads SGHVS; CDR2 reads FQNEAQ. The CDR3 loop is CASSFRPADNEQFF. The CDR3 nucleotides are TGTGCCAGCAGCTTTCGACCCGCGGACAATGAGCAGTTCTTC.

This rearrangement joins TRBV7-8 to TRBJ2-5, with 8 positions matching TRBD2. This CDR3 has 14 amino acids. Trimming at V came to 5 bases and at J to 11 bases, leaving 13 bases not matched to a gene. Germline V gives CDR1 SGHVS, CDR2 FQNEAQ. As DNA, the CDR3 is TGTGCCAGCAGCAACCGGACTGGGCCGGGGGGGCAGTACTTC. It is translated as CASSNRTGPGGQYF.

This sequence joins TRBV6-1 and TRBJ2-7; possibly TRBD1 or TRBD2 for D (7 bases each). The end of the DNA is better explained by TRBJ2-5, so the J call may be wrong. The CDR3 covers 15 residues. Germline CDR1 is MNHNS and CDR2 is SASEGT. The CDR3 DNA reads as TGTGCCAGCAGTGAAGAGGGAGGGGGCGCGAAGACCCAGTACTTC. Protein: CASSEEGGGAKTQYF.

The J gene is TRBJ2-1, the V gene TRBV12-3 or TRBV12-4, with D possibly being TRBD1 (5 bases). The CDR3 covers 12 residues. V was clipped by 4 bases and J by 9 bases, with 10 bases between them. The CDR3 reads CASSSGWAEQFF. The CDR3 DNA reads as TGTGCCAGCAGTTCAGGGTGGGCTGAGCAGTTCTTC.

The rearrangement joins TRBV24-1 to TRBJ2-1; D gene unclear. Trimming left V 9 bases short and J 9 bases short, with 26 bases between. The CDR3 totals 16 residues. Germline assignment: CDR1 KGHDR and CDR2 SFDVKD. The CDR3 nucleotides are TGTGCCACCTCACGTGGAACCGGGCGCGACAACACTGAGCAGTTCTTC. Its protein product is CATSRGTGRDNTEQFF.

The chain combines TRBV20-1 with TRBJ1-2; 7 nucleotides agree with TRBD1. The V gene end was trimmed by 3 bases and the J gene end by 8 bases; junction bases not matched to a gene: 12. Germline values: CDR1 DFQATT, CDR2 SNEGSKA (reference sequence). The CDR3 extends over 14 amino acids. This CDR3 is CSASPGQSEGGYTF. The CDR3 DNA follows: TGCAGTGCTAGCCCGGGACAGTCAGAGGGGGGCTACACCTTC.

V is TRBV11-2 and J is TRBJ1-5; D call uncertain. Germline loops: CDR1 SGHAT, CDR2 FQNNGV. Trimming left V 10 bases short and J 0 bases short, with 28 bases between. The CDR3 spans 19 residues. In DNA, the CDR3 is TGTGCCACCAATGACCTCTGGCGAATCTCCCCATATAGCAATCAGCCCCAGCATTTT. It encodes CATNDLWRISPYSNQPQHF.

V and J are TRBV12-3 or TRBV12-4 and TRBJ1-2; the D is unclear. With 5 bases removed from V and 1 base from J, the gap between germline ends came to 8 bases. CDR3 length equals 13 residues. CDR3 region: CASSPTINYGYTF. For the CDR3, the DNA is TGTGCCAGCAGTCCGACAATTAACTATGGCTACACCTTC.

This clonotype has more than one count but fewer than ten. The chain has TRBV20-1 and TRBJ2-5, with D uncertain. The CDR3 sequence is 14 residues long. CDR1 and CDR2 (germline): DFQATT, SNEGSKA (reference sequence). Trimming stripped 6 bases from V and 1 base from J, with 15 bases between. The CDR3 coding sequence is TGCAGTGCCCACCAGACGGCTGTCCAAGAGACCCAGTACTTC. This sequence encodes CSAHQTAVQETQYF.

This clonotype showed up just a few times. J is TRBJ1-2 and V is TRBV12-3 or TRBV12-4; D is undetermined. The length of the CDR3 is 15 residues. Trimming took off 5 bases at V and 8 bases at J, with 21 bases between the two ends. DNA for the CDR3: TGTGCCAGCAGTCCAAGAGTCCCGTCAGTGGGGGGCTACACCTTC. Translated, it gives CASSPRVPSVGGYTF.

The CDR3 spells CASSEISEFF. The CDR3 DNA follows: TGTGCCAGCAGTGAAATAAGTGAGTTCTTC. The V call is TRBV6-1, the J call TRBJ2-1; D unresolved. The V and J ends lost 2 bases and 14 bases respectively, with 7 bases between them. This CDR3 has 10 residues. Germline loops: CDR1 MNHNS, CDR2 SASEGT.

The chain couples TRBV6-5 to TRBJ1-1; no clear D. V gave up 7 bases and J gave up 2 bases, with 11 bases separating them. The germline CDR1 and CDR2 sequences are MNHEY and SVGAGI. This CDR3 contains 13 residues. CDR3 loop: CASIRQANTEAFF. As DNA, the CDR3 is TGTGCCAGCATCAGACAAGCCAACACTGAAGCTTTCTTT.

This clonotype was recorded a few times. The chain links TRBV15 to TRBJ2-3; 13 nucleotides align to TRBD2. The CDR3 is 15 amino acids. The J segment lost 3 bases and the V segment lost 9 bases, leaving 6 bases of the junction unmatched. In germline, CDR1 is LNHNV, CDR2 YYDKDF (reference sequence). CDR3 sequence reads: CATGSLAGGTDTQYF. The CDR3 nucleotides are TGTGCCACTGGATCACTAGCGGGAGGGACAGATACGCAGTATTTT. The full variable domain, completed using reference TRBV15 and TRBJ2-3, is DAMVIQNPRYQVTQFGKPVTLSCSQTLNHNVMYWYQQKSSQAPKLLFHYYDKDFNNEADTPDNFQSRRPNTSFCFLDIRSPGLGDTAMYLCATGSLAGGTDTQYFGPGTRLTVL.

This clonotype was seen more than once but under ten times. The J gene is TRBJ2-7, the V gene TRBV7-8; 9 nucleotides match TRBD1. Germline trimming cut 5 bases from V and 4 bases from J; bases unmatched to any gene: 6. CDR1 is SGHVS and CDR2 is FQNEAQ in the germline V gene. The CDR3 loop spans 14 amino acids. The CDR3 sequence is CASSHPDRGYEQYF. CDR3 DNA sequence: TGTGCCAGCAGCCACCCGGACAGGGGTTACGAGCAGTACTTC.

The CDR3 spells CSAVGASSPYNEQFF. The CDR3 region has the DNA TGCAGTGCCGTGGGAGCGAGCTCACCTTACAATGAGCAGTTCTTC. The rearrangement uses TRBV20-1 and TRBJ2-1; possibly TRBD2 for D (5 bases). The CDR3 has 15 amino acids. Germline V gives CDR1 DFQATT, CDR2 SNEGSKA (reference sequence). Trimming shortened V by 6 bases and J by 4 bases, and 19 bases separated the two germline ends.

Written as DNA, the CDR3 is TGTGCCAGCAGCTCGGACGGGGAAGCGGATTCACCCCTCCACTTT. Translating it yields CASSSDGEADSPLHF. The chain is built from TRBV7-9 and TRBJ1-6, with unresolved D. V lost 4 bases and J 8 bases, leaving 15 bases between the germline ends. CDR1 and CDR2 from the germline V gene are SEHNR and FQNEAQ (reference sequence). The CDR3 runs to 15 residues.

This clonotype showed up just a few times. This rearrangement joins TRBV20-1 to TRBJ2-7, with D unresolved. CDR3 length: 12 residues. V dropped 0 bases and J dropped 6 bases, with 9 bases sitting between them. Germline CDR1 reads DFQATT; CDR2 reads SNEGSKA (reference sequence). This CDR3 reads CSARDRVFEQYF. As DNA, the CDR3 is TGCAGTGCTAGAGACAGAGTTTTCGAGCAGTACTTC.